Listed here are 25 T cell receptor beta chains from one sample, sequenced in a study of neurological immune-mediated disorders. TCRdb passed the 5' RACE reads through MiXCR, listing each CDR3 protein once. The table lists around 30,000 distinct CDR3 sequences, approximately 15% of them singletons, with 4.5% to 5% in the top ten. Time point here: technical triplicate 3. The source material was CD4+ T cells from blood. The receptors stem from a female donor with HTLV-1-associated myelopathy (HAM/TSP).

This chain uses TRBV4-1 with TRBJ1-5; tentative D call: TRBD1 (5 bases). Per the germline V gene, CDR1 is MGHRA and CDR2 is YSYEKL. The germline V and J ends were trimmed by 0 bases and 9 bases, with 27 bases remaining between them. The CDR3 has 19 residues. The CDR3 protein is CASSQESGRAAFQFGPQHF. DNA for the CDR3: TGCGCCAGCAGCCAAGAAAGCGGCAGGGCGGCATTCCAATTCGGGCCCCAGCATTTT.

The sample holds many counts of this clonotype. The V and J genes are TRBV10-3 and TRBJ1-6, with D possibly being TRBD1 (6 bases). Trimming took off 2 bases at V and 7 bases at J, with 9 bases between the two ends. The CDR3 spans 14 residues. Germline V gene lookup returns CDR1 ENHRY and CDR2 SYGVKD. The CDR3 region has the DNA TGTGCCATCAGTGAGGGGGGGGCGAATTCACCCCTCCACTTT. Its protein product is CAISEGGANSPLHF.

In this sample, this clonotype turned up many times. The chain's CDR3 is CASSVGVVKDRSSYEQYF. CDR3 nucleotide sequence: TGTGCCAGCAGCGTAGGAGTGGTAAAGGACAGGAGTTCCTACGAGCAGTACTTC. The chain joins TRBV9 to TRBJ2-7, with 7 bases that match TRBD1. Germline CDR1 SGDLS, CDR2 YYNGEE. With 0 bases clipped from V and 1 base from J, the junction kept 13 bases outside the gene matches. This CDR3 comprises 18 residues.

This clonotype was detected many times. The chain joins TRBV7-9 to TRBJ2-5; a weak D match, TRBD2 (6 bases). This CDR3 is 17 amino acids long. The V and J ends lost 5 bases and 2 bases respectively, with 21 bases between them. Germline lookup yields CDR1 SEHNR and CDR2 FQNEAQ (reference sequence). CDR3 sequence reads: CASSTGLTPGGQETQYF. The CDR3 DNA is TGTGCCAGCAGCACCGGCTTGACGCCCGGGGGTCAAGAGACCCAGTACTTC.

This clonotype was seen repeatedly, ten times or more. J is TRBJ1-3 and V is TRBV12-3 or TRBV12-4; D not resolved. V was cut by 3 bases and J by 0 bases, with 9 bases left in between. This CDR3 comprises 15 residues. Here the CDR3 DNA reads TGTGCCAGCAGTTTTGGGGTTAGCTCTGGAAACACCATATATTTT. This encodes CASSFGVSSGNTIYF.

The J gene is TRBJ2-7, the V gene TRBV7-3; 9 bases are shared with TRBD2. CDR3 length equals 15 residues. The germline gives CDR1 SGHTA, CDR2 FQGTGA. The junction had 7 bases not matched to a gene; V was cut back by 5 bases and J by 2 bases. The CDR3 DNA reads TGTGCCAGCAGCATTGGGACTAGCAGCCCCTACGAGCAGTACTTC. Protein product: CASSIGTSSPYEQYF.

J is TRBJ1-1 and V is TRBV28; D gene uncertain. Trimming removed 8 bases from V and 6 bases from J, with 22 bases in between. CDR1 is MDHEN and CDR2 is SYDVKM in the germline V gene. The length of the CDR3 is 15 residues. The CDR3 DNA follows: TGTGCCAGCCCCACCCCCCCCGGTGGAAGGGCTGAAGCTTTCTTT. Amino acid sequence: CASPTPPGGRAEAFF.

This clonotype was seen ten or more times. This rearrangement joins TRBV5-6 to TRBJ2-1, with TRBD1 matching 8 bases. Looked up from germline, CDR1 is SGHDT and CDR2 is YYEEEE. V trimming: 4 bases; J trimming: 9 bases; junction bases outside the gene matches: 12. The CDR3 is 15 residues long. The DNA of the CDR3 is TGTGCCAGCAGCCCGGGGGTCAGGGGGCTGGTTGAGCAGTTCTTC. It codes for CASSPGVRGLVEQFF.

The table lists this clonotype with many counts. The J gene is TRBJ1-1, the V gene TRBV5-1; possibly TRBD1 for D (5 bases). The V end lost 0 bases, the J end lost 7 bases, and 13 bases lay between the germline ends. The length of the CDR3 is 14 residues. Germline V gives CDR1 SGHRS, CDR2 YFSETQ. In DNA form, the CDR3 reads TGCGCCAGCAGCTTGGGGACGGGGGAGATTGAAGCTTTCTTT. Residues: CASSLGTGEIEAFF.

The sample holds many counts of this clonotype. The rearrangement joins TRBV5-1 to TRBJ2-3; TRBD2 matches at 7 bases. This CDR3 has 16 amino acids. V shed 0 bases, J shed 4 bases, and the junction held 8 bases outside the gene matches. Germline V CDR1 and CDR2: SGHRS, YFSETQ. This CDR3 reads CASSLAGGRGADTQYF. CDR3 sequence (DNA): TGCGCCAGCAGCTTGGCCGGCGGGAGAGGGGCAGATACGCAGTATTTT.

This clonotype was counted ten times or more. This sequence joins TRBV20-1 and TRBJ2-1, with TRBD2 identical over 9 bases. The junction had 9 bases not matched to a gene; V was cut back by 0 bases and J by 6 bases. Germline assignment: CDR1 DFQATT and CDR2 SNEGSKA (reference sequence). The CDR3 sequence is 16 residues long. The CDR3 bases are TGCAGTGCTAGAGATGGGGGACGGACTAGCGCCAATGAGCAGTTCTTC. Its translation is CSARDGGRTSANEQFF.

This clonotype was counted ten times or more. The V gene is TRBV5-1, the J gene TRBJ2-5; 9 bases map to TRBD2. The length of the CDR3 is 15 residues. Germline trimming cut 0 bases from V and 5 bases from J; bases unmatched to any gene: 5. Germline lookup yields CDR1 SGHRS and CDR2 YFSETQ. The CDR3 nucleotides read TGCGCCAGCAGCTTGGTCAGCGGGAGGATGGAGACCCAGTACTTC. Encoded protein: CASSLVSGRMETQYF.

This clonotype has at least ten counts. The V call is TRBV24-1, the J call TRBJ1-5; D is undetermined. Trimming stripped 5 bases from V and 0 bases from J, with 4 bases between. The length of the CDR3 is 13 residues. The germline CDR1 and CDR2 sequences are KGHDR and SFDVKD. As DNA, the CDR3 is TGTGCCACCAGTGGGTATAGCAATCAGCCCCAGCATTTT. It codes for CATSGYSNQPQHF.

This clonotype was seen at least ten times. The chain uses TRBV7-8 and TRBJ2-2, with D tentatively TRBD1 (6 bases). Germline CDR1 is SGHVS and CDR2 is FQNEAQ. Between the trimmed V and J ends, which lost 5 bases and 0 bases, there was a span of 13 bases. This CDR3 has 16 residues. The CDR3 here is CASSTPDSPNTGELFF. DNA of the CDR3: TGTGCCAGCAGCACACCGGACAGCCCGAACACCGGGGAGCTGTTTTTT.

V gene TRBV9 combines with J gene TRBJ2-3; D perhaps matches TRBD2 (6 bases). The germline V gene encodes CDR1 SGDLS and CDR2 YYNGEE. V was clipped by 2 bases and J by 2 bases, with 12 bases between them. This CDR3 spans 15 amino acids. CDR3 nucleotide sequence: TGTGCCAGCAGCGTCGGGAGCTCATACACAGATACGCAGTATTTT. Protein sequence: CASSVGSSYTDTQYF.

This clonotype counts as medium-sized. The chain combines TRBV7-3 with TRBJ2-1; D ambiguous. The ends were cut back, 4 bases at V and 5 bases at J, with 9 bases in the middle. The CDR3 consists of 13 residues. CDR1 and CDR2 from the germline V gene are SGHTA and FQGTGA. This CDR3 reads CASSYAPDNEQFF. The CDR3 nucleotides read TGTGCCAGCAGCTACGCCCCTGACAATGAGCAGTTCTTC.

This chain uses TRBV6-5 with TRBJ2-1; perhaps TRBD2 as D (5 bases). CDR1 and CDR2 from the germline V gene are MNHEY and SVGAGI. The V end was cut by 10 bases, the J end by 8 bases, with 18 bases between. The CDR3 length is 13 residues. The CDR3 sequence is CANMSIAGDEQFF. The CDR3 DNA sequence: TGTGCCAACATGAGTATAGCCGGGGATGAGCAGTTCTTC.

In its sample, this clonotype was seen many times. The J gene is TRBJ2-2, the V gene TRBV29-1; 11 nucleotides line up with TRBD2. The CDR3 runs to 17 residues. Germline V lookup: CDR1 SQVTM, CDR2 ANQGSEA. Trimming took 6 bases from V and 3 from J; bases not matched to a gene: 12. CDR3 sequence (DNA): TGCAGCGTCACTTATATAGCGGGAGGGTTAGACACCGGGGAGCTGTTTTTT. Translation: CSVTYIAGGLDTGELFF.

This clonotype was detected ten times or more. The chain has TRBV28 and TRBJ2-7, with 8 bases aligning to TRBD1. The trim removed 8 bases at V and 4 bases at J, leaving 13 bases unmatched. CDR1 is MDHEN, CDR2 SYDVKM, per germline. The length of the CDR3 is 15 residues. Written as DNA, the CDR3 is TGTGCCAGCCCCCCTCCGGGACAGGTGTCGTACGAGCAGTACTTC. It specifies CASPPPGQVSYEQYF. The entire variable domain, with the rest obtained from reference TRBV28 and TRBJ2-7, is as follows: DVKVTQSSRYLVKRTGEKVFLECVQDMDHENMFWYRQDPGLGLRLIYFSYDVKMKEKGDIPEGYSVSREKKERFSLILESASTNQTSMYLCASPPPGQVSYEQYFGPGTRLTVT.

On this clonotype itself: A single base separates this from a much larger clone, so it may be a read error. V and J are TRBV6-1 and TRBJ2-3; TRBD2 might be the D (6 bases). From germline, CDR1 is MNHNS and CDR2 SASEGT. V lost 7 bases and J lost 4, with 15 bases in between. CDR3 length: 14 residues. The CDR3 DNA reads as TGTGCCAGCAACGGACGGGGGACGGCAGATACGCAGTATTTT. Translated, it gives CASNGRGTADTQYF.

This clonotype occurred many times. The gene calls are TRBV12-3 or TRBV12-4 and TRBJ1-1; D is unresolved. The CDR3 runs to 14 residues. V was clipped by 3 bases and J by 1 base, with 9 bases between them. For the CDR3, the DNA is TGTGCCAGCAGTTTTACAGCCTCGAACACTGAAGCTTTCTTT. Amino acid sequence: CASSFTASNTEAFF.

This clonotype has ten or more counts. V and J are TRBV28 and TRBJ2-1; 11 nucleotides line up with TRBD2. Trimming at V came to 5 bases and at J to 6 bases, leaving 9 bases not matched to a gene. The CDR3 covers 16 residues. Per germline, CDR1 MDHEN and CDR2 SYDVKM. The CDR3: CASSPGGSGGANEQFF. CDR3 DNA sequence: TGTGCCAGCAGTCCGGGCGGTAGCGGGGGGGCCAATGAGCAGTTCTTC.

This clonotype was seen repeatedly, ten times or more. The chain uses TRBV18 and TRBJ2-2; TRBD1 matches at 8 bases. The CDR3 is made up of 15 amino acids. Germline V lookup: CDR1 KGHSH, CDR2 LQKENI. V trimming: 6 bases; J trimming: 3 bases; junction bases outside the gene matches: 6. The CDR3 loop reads CASSKTGGDTGELFF. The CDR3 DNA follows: TGTGCCAGCTCGAAAACAGGGGGAGACACCGGGGAGCTGTTTTTT.

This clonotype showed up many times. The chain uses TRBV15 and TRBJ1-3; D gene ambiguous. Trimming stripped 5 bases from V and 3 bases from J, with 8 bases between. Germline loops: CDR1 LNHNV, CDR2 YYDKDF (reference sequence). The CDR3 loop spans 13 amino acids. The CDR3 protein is CATSGGFGNTIYF. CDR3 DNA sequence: TGTGCCACCAGCGGAGGTTTTGGAAACACCATATATTTT.

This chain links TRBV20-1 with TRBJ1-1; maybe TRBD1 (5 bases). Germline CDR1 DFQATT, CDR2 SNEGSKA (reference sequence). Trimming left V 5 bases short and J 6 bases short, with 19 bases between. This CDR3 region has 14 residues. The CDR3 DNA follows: TGCAGTGCTCGACCTTTGTTCGGGGACGCTGAAGCTTTCTTT. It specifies CSARPLFGDAEAFF.